This entry lists 13 T cell receptor beta chains sequenced from one sample in a study of cytomegalovirus exposure and HLA in healthy donors. Primers for the PCR totalled 60 Vbeta and 13 Jbeta. Some clones are missing from TCRdb's copy, which holds only in-frame ones; the method was immunoSEQ multiplex PCR. Of about 160,000 clones listed, 80% are singletons. The sequenced material came from PBMCs. Every receptor here comes from a man between 18 and 35 years old in good health and CMV-seropositive.

The chain has TRBV5-4 and TRBJ2-7; 7 bases match TRBD2. The V and J ends lost 0 bases and 3 bases, in that order; junction bases with no gene match: 9. The CDR3 runs 16 residues. From germline, CDR1 is SGHNT and CDR2 YYREEE (reference sequence). The CDR3 sequence is CASSLGWGGDRYEQYF. The CDR3 DNA sequence: TGTGCCAGCAGCTTGGGGTGGGGAGGGGACCGCTACGAGCAGTACTTC.

This chain uses TRBV28 with TRBJ2-3, with D perhaps matching TRBD2 (6 bases). The CDR3 extends over 13 amino acids. CDR1 MDHEN and CDR2 SYDVKM come from the germline V gene. The ends were cut back, 5 bases at V and 4 bases at J, with 10 bases in the middle. The CDR3 region is CASSPLAADTQYF. CDR3 sequence (DNA): TGTGCCAGCAGTCCACTAGCCGCAGATACGCAGTATTTT.

This chain links TRBV9 with TRBJ1-5, with D possibly matching TRBD1 (6 bases). Germline-derived CDR1 and CDR2 are SGDLS and YYNGEE. The CDR3 consists of 14 residues. Trimming took off 4 bases at V and 3 bases at J, with 11 bases between the two ends. CDR3 region: CASSIGQHNQPQHF. For the CDR3, the DNA is TGTGCCAGCAGCATTGGACAGCACAATCAGCCCCAGCATTTT. The full variable domain, its missing parts supplied by reference TRBV9 and TRBJ1-5, is DSGVTQTPKHLITATGQRVTLRCSPRSGDLSVYWYQQSLDQGLQFLIQYYNGEERAKGNILERFSAQQFPDLHSELNLSSLELGDSALYFCASSIGQHNQPQHFGDGTRLSIL.

The CDR3 DNA reads TGTGCCAGTAGGGTTGCAGGGGGTTTTACTGAAGCTTTCTTT. It codes for CASRVAGGFTEAFF. V usage is TRBV19 and J usage is TRBJ1-1; 7 bases map to TRBD1. This CDR3 region has 14 residues. V shed 6 bases, J shed 5 bases, and the junction held 9 bases outside the gene matches. Germline V gives CDR1 LNHDA, CDR2 SQIVND (reference sequence).

There are a few counts of this clone. The V and J genes are TRBV9 and TRBJ2-7; 7 positions match TRBD1. The trim removed 4 bases at V and 4 bases at J, leaving 14 bases unmatched. This CDR3 has 16 residues. Germline V gene data show CDR1 as SGDLS and CDR2 as YYNGEE. The CDR3 reads CASSPAGQALGYEQYF. The CDR3 DNA follows: TGTGCCAGCAGCCCCGCCGGACAGGCCCTAGGATACGAGCAGTACTTC. Supplemented by reference TRBV9 and TRBJ2-7, the full variable domain reads DSGVTQTPKHLITATGQRVTLRCSPRSGDLSVYWYQQSLDQGLQFLIQYYNGEERAKGNILERFSAQQFPDLHSELNLSSLELGDSALYFCASSPAGQALGYEQYFGPGTRLTVT.

The chain links TRBV6-1 to TRBJ1-1; D is unresolved. Trimming cost V 2 bases and J 11 bases, with 15 bases left between them. Germline V gene data show CDR1 as MNHNS and CDR2 as SASEGT. This CDR3 comprises 13 residues. The CDR3 sequence: CASSERFLGRAFF. CDR3 in DNA: TGTGCCAGCAGTGAAAGATTCCTGGGGAGGGCTTTCTTT.

The chain employs TRBV2 and TRBJ2-5; 7 bases map to TRBD2. The germline V gene encodes CDR1 SNHLY and CDR2 FYNNEI. J was trimmed by 1 base and V by 0 bases; bases with no gene match: 8. The CDR3 extends over 17 amino acids. CDR3: CASSEAWTGGPQETQYF. The DNA for the CDR3 is TGTGCCAGCAGTGAAGCTTGGACGGGAGGCCCCCAAGAGACCCAGTACTTC.

The chain employs TRBV27 and TRBJ2-3; D perhaps matches TRBD2 (6 bases). V was pared by 7 bases and J by 4 bases, with 15 bases between. CDR3 size: 14 residues. CDR1 is MNHEY and CDR2 is SMNVEV in the germline V gene (reference sequence). The CDR3 coding sequence is TGTGCCAGCAAGGAGGGACCCTACCCAGATACGCAGTATTTT. Its translation is CASKEGPYPDTQYF.

This clone has a handful of counts. V is TRBV11-2 and J is TRBJ2-7, with 10 bases lining up with TRBD1. CDR1 is SGHAT and CDR2 is FQNNGV in the germline V gene. The CDR3 consists of 14 residues. Germline trimming cut 5 bases from V and 3 bases from J; bases unmatched to any gene: 4. This CDR3 is CASSGRDRGYEQYF. The CDR3 DNA reads TGTGCCAGCAGCGGCCGGGACAGGGGCTACGAGCAGTACTTC.

J is TRBJ1-3 and V is TRBV7-9; TRBD1 agrees at 8 bases. V gave up 5 bases and J gave up 4 bases; unmatched junction bases: 4. Germline V gene sequence: CDR1 SEHNR, CDR2 FQNEAQ (reference sequence). The CDR3 has 14 amino acids. The CDR3 is CASSETGVGNTIYF. CDR3 bases: TGTGCCAGCAGCGAGACAGGGGTCGGAAACACCATATATTTT.

The J gene is TRBJ2-3, the V gene TRBV15; a weak D match, TRBD1 (6 bases). Germline V gene sequence: CDR1 LNHNV, CDR2 YYDKDF (reference sequence). CDR3 length equals 14 residues. The germline V and J ends were trimmed by 6 bases and 1 base, with 11 bases remaining between them. CDR3 loop: CATSRGHRTDTQYF. For the CDR3, the DNA is TGTGCCACCAGTAGGGGACATCGCACAGATACGCAGTATTTT.

The V and J genes are TRBV9 and TRBJ2-2; D not certain. The V gene lost 0 bases and the J gene lost 2 bases, with 8 bases spanning the gap. Germline CDR1 and CDR2: SGDLS and YYNGEE. CDR3 length equals 15 residues. The chain's CDR3 is CASSVGSSNTGELFF. The CDR3 region has the DNA TGTGCCAGCAGCGTAGGGAGTTCTAACACCGGGGAGCTGTTTTTT. Together with reference TRBV9 and TRBJ2-2, the CDR3 gives the full variable domain: DSGVTQTPKHLITATGQRVTLRCSPRSGDLSVYWYQQSLDQGLQFLIQYYNGEERAKGNILERFSAQQFPDLHSELNLSSLELGDSALYFCASSVGSSNTGELFFGEGSRLTVL.

The chain recombines TRBV4-2 with TRBJ1-2, with D unclear. V dropped 0 bases and J dropped 4 bases, with 12 bases sitting between them. Per the germline V gene, CDR1 is LGHNA and CDR2 is YNFKEQ. The CDR3 is 15 residues long. CDR3 DNA: TGTGCCAGCAGCCAAGAGCGGGAGTGGGGCTATGGCTACACCTTC. Translating gives CASSQEREWGYGYTF.